Given below is one TCR beta chain in context. The data belong to a study of CD8 T cells in Susac syndrome. RNA totalling roughly 0.45 to 1 ug underwent reverse transcription with random hexamers. An immunoSEQ multiplex PCR generated amplified TCR beta CDR3 products spanning 54 Vbeta and 13 Jbeta. TCRdb analysed the immunoSEQ multiplex PCR reads with MiXCR anew, one entry per CDR3 protein. The data show a few hundred thousand distinct CDR3 sequences, approximately 95% seen once. Isolation of CD8+ and CD4+ T cells was performed negatively, whereas enrichment of TEMRA cells was done by FACS. CDR1 is SGHDT, CDR2 YYEEEE, per germline. The ends lost 2 bases at V and 2 bases at J; junction bases unmatched: 7. The CDR3 totals 15 residues.

The chain couples TRBV5-6 to TRBJ2-7; 7 nucleotides agree with TRBD1. The sequence came from a human donor with multiple sclerosis. The specimen sequenced was CD4+ T cells from PBMCs. The CDR3 DNA is TGTGCCAGCAGCTTTCAGGGGGATGTAACCTACGAGCAGTACGTC. Residues: CASSFQGDVTYEQYV.